These 25 T cell receptor beta chains were sequenced from one sample in a study of T cells in Graves' hyperthyroidism and ophthalmopathy. Using RNA transcripts as the source, TCR beta CDR3 regions were amplified. Using the HTBI primer set, a first-round RT-PCR was run on the TCR CDR3. TCRdb used MiXCR to reprocess the multiplex PCR reads, holding one entry per CDR3 protein. The sample contains 270,000 or so distinct CDR3 sequences, less than 30% of which appear only once. The specimen was blood. These receptors were obtained from a man between 35 and 55 years old with Graves' hyperthyroidism that later progressed to Graves' ophthalmopathy.

The CDR3 DNA reads TGTGCCAGCAGCTTAGCGGGACAAATTGAAGCTTTCTTT. This gives the protein CASSLAGQIEAFF. The chain is built from TRBV7-9 and TRBJ1-1, with a tentative D call TRBD1 (6 bases). The CDR3 is 13 residues long. With 0 bases removed from V and 7 bases from J, the gap between germline ends came to 9 bases. The germline V gene has CDR1 SEHNR and CDR2 FQNEAQ (reference sequence).

The sample holds many counts of this clonotype. The chain has TRBV11-2 and TRBJ1-1, with D possibly being TRBD1 (5 bases). CDR1 and CDR2 (germline): SGHAT, FQNNGV. This CDR3 contains 18 residues. V was shortened by 0 bases and J by 1 base, with 18 bases between the two germline ends. The CDR3 DNA sequence: TGTGCCAGCAGCTTAGATCAAAGAATAGGACACACGAACACTGAAGCTTTCTTT. Residues: CASSLDQRIGHTNTEAFF. Using reference TRBV11-2 and TRBJ1-1 for the parts outside the CDR3, the full variable domain is EAGVAQSPRYKIIEKRQSVAFWCNPISGHATLYWYQQILGQGPKLLIQFQNNGVVDDSQLPKDRFSAERLKGVDSTLKIQPAKLEDSAVYLCASSLDQRIGHTNTEAFFGQGTRLTVV.

The V call is TRBV24-1, the J call TRBJ2-5, with 9 nucleotides matching TRBD2. The germline V gene has CDR1 KGHDR and CDR2 SFDVKD. The CDR3 consists of 15 residues. V shed 9 bases, J shed 1 base, and the junction held 8 bases outside the gene matches. This CDR3 is CATGGWRGGQETQYF. DNA for the CDR3: TGTGCCACCGGAGGTTGGCGGGGGGGCCAAGAGACCCAGTACTTC.

This clonotype was detected many times. The chain joins TRBV27 to TRBJ2-7; 10 bases are a match to TRBD2. The CDR3 contains 14 residues. Trimming took 4 bases from V and 3 from J; bases not matched to a gene: 3. In germline, CDR1 is MNHEY, CDR2 SMNVEV (reference sequence). DNA for the CDR3: TGTGCCAGCAGTTCCGCTAGCGGGAGCTACGAGCAGTACTTC. This codes for CASSSASGSYEQYF.

This chain uses TRBV6-1 with TRBJ2-7; D might be TRBD2 (6 bases). V shed 7 bases and J shed 2 bases, with 15 bases lying between them. The CDR3 has 14 residues. Germline V gene data show CDR1 as MNHNS and CDR2 as SASEGT. CDR3 protein: CASTHGTGAYEQYF. In nucleotides, the CDR3 is TGTGCCAGCACCCACGGAACGGGAGCCTACGAGCAGTACTTC.

This rearrangement joins TRBV29-1 to TRBJ2-4, with D unresolved. V gave up 0 bases and J gave up 11 bases, with 8 bases separating them. This CDR3 comprises 11 residues. Germline loops: CDR1 SQVTM, CDR2 ANQGSEA. CDR3 region: CSVEDPSFQYF. Here the CDR3 DNA reads TGCAGCGTTGAAGATCCCTCCTTTCAGTACTTC.

Ten or more counts support this clonotype. This sequence joins TRBV20-1 and TRBJ1-2; D remains unclear. The CDR3 totals 14 residues. Germline V gives CDR1 DFQATT, CDR2 SNEGSKA (reference sequence). Trimming stripped 0 bases from V and 5 bases from J, with 13 bases between. CDR3: CSARETVGWYGYTF. The CDR3 bases are TGCAGTGCTAGAGAGACCGTCGGATGGTATGGCTACACCTTC.

The rearrangement joins TRBV12-3 or TRBV12-4 to TRBJ2-7, with a tentative D call TRBD2 (5 bases). The V and J ends lost 3 bases and 5 bases respectively, with 20 bases between them. CDR3 length: 16 amino acids. This CDR3 reads CASSFSGIGKGNEQYF. The CDR3 DNA reads as TGTGCCAGCAGTTTCTCGGGGATTGGGAAGGGTAACGAGCAGTACTTC.

The gene calls are TRBV20-1 and TRBJ2-5; D remains ambiguous. CDR1 and CDR2 (germline): DFQATT, SNEGSKA (reference sequence). Trimming left V 2 bases short and J 1 base short, with 8 bases between. The CDR3 has 13 residues. The DNA for the CDR3 is TGCAGTGCTAGACCCAGCTCCCAAGAGACCCAGTACTTC. Protein: CSARPSSQETQYF.

The V call is TRBV20-1, the J call TRBJ1-1; 8 bases are shared with TRBD1. J lost 7 bases, V lost 3 bases, and 10 bases had no gene match. This CDR3 contains 14 residues. CDR1 and CDR2 (germline): DFQATT, SNEGSKA (reference sequence). The CDR3 coding sequence is TGCAGTGCTAGTCCGGACAGGGATGAGAGTGAAGCTTTCTTT. It is translated as CSASPDRDESEAFF.

This sequence joins TRBV11-1 and TRBJ2-2, with D uncertain. CDR3 length: 16 residues. Germline V CDR1 and CDR2: SGHAT, FQDESV (reference sequence). The germline V and J ends were trimmed by 2 bases and 0 bases, with 10 bases remaining between them. In DNA form, the CDR3 reads TGTGCCAGCAGCTTAAACCAGGCCCCGAACACCGGGGAGCTGTTTTTT. Amino acids: CASSLNQAPNTGELFF.

This clonotype was seen at least ten times. This chain connects TRBV4-1 to TRBJ2-7; tentative D call: TRBD2 (6 bases). The length of the CDR3 is 16 residues. CDR1 and CDR2 (germline): MGHRA, YSYEKL. V gave up 1 base and J gave up 5 bases, with 18 bases separating them. The CDR3 sequence: CASSQVVPRRGDEQYF. The CDR3 coding sequence is TGCGCCAGCAGCCAAGTTGTCCCCCGGCGGGGTGACGAGCAGTACTTC.

The chain recombines TRBV20-1 with TRBJ2-7; TRBD2 might be the D (5 bases). The length of the CDR3 is 13 residues. V lost 3 bases and J 6 bases, leaving 15 bases between the germline ends. Germline CDR1 DFQATT, CDR2 SNEGSKA (reference sequence). CDR3 DNA: TGCAGTGCTAGGTATGGAGGCCTCCTCGAGCAGTACTTC. Translation: CSARYGGLLEQYF.

This clonotype was counted only a few times. A read error may be the cause here, since a much bigger clone is one base away. V and J are TRBV6-1 and TRBJ2-2, with a possible D match to TRBD1 (5 bases). The CDR3 covers 13 residues. V lost 10 bases, J lost 0 bases, and 9 bases lay in between. Germline lookup yields CDR1 MNHNS and CDR2 SASEGT. CDR3 in DNA: TGTGCCAACAGGCCCCCGAACACCGGGGAGCTGTTTTTT. It specifies CANRPPNTGELFF.

This clonotype appeared a few times. The rearrangement joins TRBV19 to TRBJ1-5, with no clear D. The V end lost 4 bases, the J end lost 4 bases, and 11 bases lay between the germline ends. Germline values: CDR1 LNHDA, CDR2 SQIVND (reference sequence). The CDR3 has 14 amino acids. In nucleotides, the CDR3 is TGTGCCAGTAGTAACGGCCCCTTAAATCAGCCCCAGCATTTT. This encodes CASSNGPLNQPQHF.

This clonotype appeared many times. V and J are TRBV6-2 or TRBV6-3 and TRBJ2-5; 8 bases line up with TRBD2. V was pared by 7 bases and J by 1 base, with 11 bases of the junction left unmatched. The CDR3 is 16 residues long. The V gene's germline CDR1 is MNHEY and CDR2 SVGEGT. The chain's CDR3 is CASNAPAGVVQETQYF. DNA for the CDR3: TGTGCCAGCAACGCCCCAGCGGGAGTGGTCCAAGAGACCCAGTACTTC.

This clonotype was found many times. The chain combines TRBV2 with TRBJ1-5; no clear D gene. The CDR3 contains 15 residues. Germline CDR1 reads SNHLY; CDR2 reads FYNNEI. Trimming left V 4 bases short and J 7 bases short, with 17 bases between. The CDR3 sequence is CASSAELQPSQPQHF. In nucleotides, the CDR3 is TGTGCCAGCAGTGCGGAACTCCAGCCCTCCCAGCCCCAGCATTTT.

This clonotype was recorded many times. V and J are TRBV6-5 and TRBJ2-6, with a possible D match to TRBD2 (6 bases). Deletions cut 1 base from V and 0 bases from J, with 10 bases between. Germline lookup yields CDR1 MNHEY and CDR2 SVGAGI. CDR3 length: 17 amino acids. The CDR3: CASSYFAGFSGANVLTF. The CDR3 nucleotides are TGTGCCAGCAGTTACTTTGCGGGATTCTCTGGGGCCAACGTCCTGACTTTC.

This clonotype was found many times. The CDR3 loop reads CASSQTGLTGELFF. CDR3 nucleotides: TGTGCCAGCAGTCAGACAGGGCTTACAGGGGAGCTGTTTTTT. This chain uses TRBV12-3 or TRBV12-4 with TRBJ2-2, with 7 nucleotides matching TRBD1. CDR3 length equals 14 residues. V was clipped by 5 bases and J by 8 bases; unmatched bases: 8.

This clonotype was counted ten times or more. This chain uses TRBV20-1 with TRBJ2-2; D is possibly TRBD2 (6 bases). This CDR3 has 13 residues. CDR1 is DFQATT, CDR2 SNEGSKA, per germline (reference sequence). V was clipped by 3 bases and J by 6 bases, with 11 bases between them. This CDR3 is CSASGSESGELFF. The CDR3 DNA follows: TGCAGTGCTAGCGGGAGTGAGTCCGGGGAGCTGTTTTTT.

There are many counts of this clonotype. V and J are TRBV29-1 and TRBJ2-5; weak D call: TRBD2 (6 bases). The CDR3 covers 13 residues. Looked up from germline, CDR1 is SQVTM and CDR2 is ANQGSEA. Trimming stripped 4 bases from V and 5 bases from J, with 14 bases between. CDR3 bases: TGCAGCGTTGGAATCTCCGGGGGTGAGACCCAGTACTTC. It is translated as CSVGISGGETQYF. Full variable domain (remainder filled in from reference TRBV29-1 and TRBJ2-5): SAVISQKPSRDICQRGTSLTIQCQVDSQVTMMFWYRQQPGQSLTLIATANQGSEATYESGFVIDKFPISRPNLTFSTLTVSNMSPEDSSIYLCSVGISGGETQYFGPGTRLLVL.

On this clonotype: Germline is not matched at one junction end, which may reflect a read error. This sequence joins TRBV6-5 and TRBJ2-4; 10 nucleotides align to TRBD1. Per the germline V gene, CDR1 is MNHEY and CDR2 is SVGAGI. This CDR3 spans 16 amino acids. CDR3 DNA sequence: TGTACCAGCAGTTCCGGGACAGGGGATCCCAAAAACATTCAGTACTTC. It codes for CTSSSGTGDPKNIQYF.

This clonotype was counted at least ten times. V and J are TRBV6-5 and TRBJ1-5; D is ambiguous. Trimming took 10 bases from V and 2 from J, leaving 12 bases between them. The CDR3 length is 13 residues. In germline, CDR1 is MNHEY, CDR2 SVGAGI. CDR3 sequence (DNA): TGTGCCAAACCCACGAAGGGCAATCAGCCCCAGCATTTT. Protein sequence: CAKPTKGNQPQHF.

The chain couples TRBV28 to TRBJ2-7; TRBD1 agrees at 9 bases. The CDR3 is 15 amino acids. V shed 3 bases and J 5 bases; nucleotides not matched to a gene: 8. Germline V gene data show CDR1 as MDHEN and CDR2 as SYDVKM. DNA of the CDR3: TGTGCCAGCAGTTTCCCTGGGACAGGGTTCGACGAGCAGTACTTC. It yields the protein CASSFPGTGFDEQYF.

Many counts were recorded for this clonotype. This chain uses TRBV6-2 or TRBV6-3 with TRBJ2-4; a weak D match, TRBD2 (6 bases). The germline V and J ends were trimmed by 3 bases and 9 bases, with 12 bases remaining between them. This CDR3 comprises 13 residues. Germline-derived CDR1 and CDR2 are MNHEY and SVGEGT. CDR3 sequence: CASSYTGSIIQYF. The DNA for the CDR3 is TGTGCCAGCAGTTATACCGGGAGCATCATTCAGTACTTC.